This T cell receptor (beta chain) emerged from a study of T cells in Graves' hyperthyroidism and ophthalmopathy. Study at large: Peripheral blood sampling occurred at initial diagnosis, before any treatment.

Amplification of TCR beta CDR3 regions used RNA as the template. The TCR CDR3 was amplified in a first-round RT-PCR using the HTBI primer set. MiXCR, run by TCRdb on the multiplex PCR reads, gives a single entry per CDR3 protein. Of about 600,000 distinct CDR3 sequences detected, about 14% appear once; the ten largest clones hold under 15%. CDR3 size: 12 residues. Germline V gene sequence: CDR1 MDHEN, CDR2 SYDVKM. V dropped 3 bases and J dropped 7 bases, with 10 bases sitting between them. This clonotype was seen a handful of times. The target antigen is unknown. Overall study results and limits: In blood, most of the thyroid clonotypes expanded above 0.001 were also present.

PBMCs were collected from an approximately 10 ml volume of fresh peripheral blood. Sequenced sample: blood. This sequence originates from a woman aged 50 to 60 with Graves' ophthalmopathy. The rearrangement uses TRBV28 and TRBJ2-7; D uncertain. The CDR3 region has the DNA TGTGCCAGCAGTTTCCCGTTATTGGAGCAGTACTTC. Translated, it gives CASSFPLLEQYF.